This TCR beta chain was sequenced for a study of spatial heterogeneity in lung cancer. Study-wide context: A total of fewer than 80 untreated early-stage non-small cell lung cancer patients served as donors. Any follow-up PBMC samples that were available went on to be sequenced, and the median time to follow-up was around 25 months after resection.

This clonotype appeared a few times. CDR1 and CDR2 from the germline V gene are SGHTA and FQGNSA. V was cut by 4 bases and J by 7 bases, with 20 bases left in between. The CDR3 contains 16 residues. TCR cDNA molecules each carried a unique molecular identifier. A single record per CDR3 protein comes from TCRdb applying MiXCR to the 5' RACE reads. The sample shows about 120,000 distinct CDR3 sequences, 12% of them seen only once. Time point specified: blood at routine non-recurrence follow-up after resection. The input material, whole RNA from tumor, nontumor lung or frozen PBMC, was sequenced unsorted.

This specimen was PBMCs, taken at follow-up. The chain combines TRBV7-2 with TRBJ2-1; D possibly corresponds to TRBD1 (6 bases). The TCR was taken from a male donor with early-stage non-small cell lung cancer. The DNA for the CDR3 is TGTGCCAGCAGCTCCACCGGGACACGCTTGAAAAATGAGCAGTTCTTC. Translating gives CASSSTGTRLKNEQFF.